Shown below are 7 T cell receptor beta chains from a single sample sequenced in a study of read filtering for tumor transcriptome and immune sequencing. Molecular barcoded adaptors covering alpha/delta and beta/gamma chains were used on approximately 440 ng RNA. TCRdb recomputed calls from the reads with MiXCR, one row per CDR3 protein. Here the sample spans roughly 130,000 distinct CDR3 sequences, approximately 12% being singletons. The sequencing sample was made of a population of CD138-negative cells sorted from bone marrow. The receptor source for this set is a donor aged 40 or older with multiple myeloma.

This clonotype has only a few counts. The gene calls are TRBV29-1 and TRBJ2-5; no clear D. From germline, CDR1 is SQVTM and CDR2 ANQGSEA. Trimming pared 1 base from V and 5 bases from J, leaving 11 bases between. This CDR3 contains 13 residues. In nucleotides, the CDR3 is TGCAGCGTTGAAGGTCGCGAGGTGGAGACCCAGTACTTC. Protein sequence: CSVEGREVETQYF.

V is TRBV28 and J is TRBJ2-7; D not resolved. This CDR3 has 14 amino acids. Germline-derived CDR1 and CDR2 are MDHEN and SYDVKM. The germline V and J ends were trimmed by 3 bases and 8 bases, with 17 bases remaining between them. In DNA form, the CDR3 reads TGTGCCAGCAGTTTCGCCAGGCCCCCTACGAAGCAGTACTTC. Translation gives CASSFARPPTKQYF.

This chain joins TRBV5-6 and TRBJ2-5; possibly TRBD2 for D (5 bases). The CDR3 totals 13 residues. Looked up from germline, CDR1 is SGHDT and CDR2 is YYEEEE. Trimming removed 4 bases at V and 4 bases at J, with 11 bases between. The CDR3 spells CASSAGDRETQYF. The CDR3 coding sequence is TGTGCCAGCAGCGCGGGCGATCGAGAGACCCAGTACTTC. Filled out from reference TRBV5-6 and TRBJ2-5, the complete variable domain reads DAGVTQSPTHLIKTRGQQVTLRCSPKSGHDTVSWYQQALGQGPQFIFQYYEEEERQRGNFPDRFSGHQFPNYSSELNVNALLLGDSALYLCASSAGDRETQYFGPGTRLLVL.

In its sample, this clonotype was seen many times. The chain's CDR3 is CASSAGISNQPQHF. DNA for the CDR3: TGTGCCAGCAGCGCAGGGATTAGCAATCAGCCCCAGCATTTT. The chain links TRBV6-1 to TRBJ1-5; the D gene is possibly TRBD1 (5 bases). This CDR3 is built from 14 residues. The germline V gene has CDR1 MNHNS and CDR2 SASEGT. Trimming removed 6 bases at V and 0 bases at J, with 9 bases between.

A word on this clonotype: A read error may be the cause here, since a much bigger clone is one base away. The chain carries TRBV18 and TRBJ2-1; possibly TRBD1 for D (5 bases). V dropped 8 bases and J dropped 2 bases, with 16 bases sitting between them. In germline, CDR1 is KGHSH, CDR2 LQKENI. The CDR3 runs to 15 residues. The CDR3 sequence: CASEVKQGAYNEQFF. As DNA, the CDR3 is TGTGCCAGCGAAGTAAAGCAGGGCGCCTACAATGAGCAGTTCTTC.

This clonotype showed up many times. The gene calls are TRBV5-6 and TRBJ2-1; the D gene is possibly TRBD2 (6 bases). There are 15 residues in the CDR3. The V end lost 4 bases, the J end lost 3 bases, and 14 bases lay between the germline ends. In germline, CDR1 is SGHDT, CDR2 YYEEEE. The CDR3 DNA follows: TGTGCCAGCAGCCGGGTCAGCGGGTTCTACAATGAGCAGTTCTTC. Its translation: CASSRVSGFYNEQFF.

Concerning this clonotype: A much larger clone differs from this one at a single base, so this may be a read error. The chain joins TRBV20-1 to TRBJ2-5; 7 nucleotides line up with TRBD1. The CDR3 spans 13 residues. Germline loops: CDR1 DFQATT, CDR2 SNEGSKA (reference sequence). The CDR3 sequence is CSAPDRAREAQYF. As DNA, the CDR3 is TGCAGTGCTCCCGACAGGGCGCGAGAGGCCCAGTACTTC.